A selection of T cell receptor beta chains follows, all from one sample in a study of immune aging and cytomegalovirus after organ transplant. TCRdb processed the single-cell sequencing reads anew with MiXCR; each CDR3 protein has one entry. The sample lists around 21,000 distinct CDR3 sequences, around 33% occurring once. These receptors' antigens are unknown. The source material was CMV peptide-activated CD4+ and CD8+ T cells sorted from blood, sampled at five time points, pooled. These receptors originate from a female donor who had a heart transplant and CMV viremia. Both conserved end residues are part of each CDR3. A D gene is named only where the DNA matches it firmly. Clone size is given for some rows only: seen once, a few or many times, or a class if the clone is expanded.

d_call j_call clone_size v_call cdr3_nt cdr3_aa
TRBD1 TRBJ1-6 many TRBV12-3/TRBV12-4 TGTGCCAGCAAGATGGGACAGGGAGGTTCACCCCTCCACTTT CASKMGQGGSPLHF
TRBD2 TRBJ2-7 many TRBV6-6 TGTGCCAGCAGTTCGGGACTAGCGGGAGCGATATACGAGCAGTACTTC CASSSGLAGAIYEQYF
TRBD2 TRBJ2-2 many TRBV28 TGTGCCAGCAGTGCCTCCCCGGGACTAGCGGGATCCGGGGAGCTGTTTTTT CASSASPGLAGSGELFF
. TRBJ2-1 many TRBV6-2/TRBV6-3 TGTGCCAGCAGTGCGACAACAGGGATGGGTCGAAATGAGCAGTTCTTC CASSATTGMGRNEQFF
. TRBJ1-1 . TRBV4-1 TGCGCCAGCAGCCAAGAGGAGGTTCGCGGTGAAGCTTTCTTT CASSQEEVRGEAFF
TRBD1 TRBJ1-1 many TRBV27 TGTGCCAGCAGAGACAGGGCTGGAGTGTTAAACACTGAAGCTTTCTTT CASRDRAGVLNTEAFF
. TRBJ2-1 . TRBV20-1 TGCAGTGCTAGAGATAACGGGGCTAGGGGATTTGTGGATGAGCGGTTCTTC CSARDNGARGFVDERFF
. TRBJ1-1 few TRBV29-1 TGCAGCGTTGGGCGGGAGCGCACTGAAGCTTTCTTT CSVGRERTEAFF
. TRBJ2-7 many TRBV10-3 TGTGCCATCACCCTGAAGGAGGGCTACGAGCAGTACTTC CAITLKEGYEQYF
. TRBJ2-1 few TRBV19 TGTGCCAGTAGTGCGACTAGTTGGAATGAGCAGTTCTTC CASSATSWNEQFF
TRBD2 TRBJ2-7 . TRBV4-1 TGCGCCAGCAGCCACCTGGGGACTAGCGGGAGAATAGGAGAAGGCGAGCAGTACTTC CASSHLGTSGRIGEGEQYF
. TRBJ2-3 few TRBV18 TGTGCCAGCTCAGACTACACAGATACGCAGTATTTT CASSDYTDTQYF
. TRBJ2-3 . TRBV18 TGTGCCAGCTCACATACGTCCGGCCCCACAGATACGCGGTATTTC CASSHTSGPTDTRYF
TRBD1 TRBJ1-2 . TRBV7-3 TGTGCCAGCAGCCCCGAACCGAGACAGGGGAATTCCTATGGCTACACCTTC CASSPEPRQGNSYGYTF
. TRBJ1-2 few TRBV7-2 TGTGCCAGCAGCCCGGCCACAGGGAGCTATGGCTACACCTTC CASSPATGSYGYTF
TRBD2 TRBJ2-1 . TRBV20-1 TGCAGTGCTAGAGATCAAGGACTAGCGGGAGGCGATTACAATGAGCAGTTCTTC CSARDQGLAGGDYNEQFF
. TRBJ2-1 many TRBV28 TGTGCCAGCAGTTCGCCCTATGAGCAGTTCTTC CASSSPYEQFF
. TRBJ2-7 few TRBV20-1 TGCAGTGCTAGAGCACGGCCCACACCCTACGAGCAGTACTTC CSARARPTPYEQYF
TRBD1 TRBJ2-7 . TRBV7-2 TGTGCCAGCAGCACGACAGGACAGGGCTCCTACGAGCAGTACTTC CASSTTGQGSYEQYF
. TRBJ2-3 . TRBV14 TGTGCCAGCAGCCAAGGGAAAGATACGCAGTATTTT CASSQGKDTQYF
. TRBJ1-5 many TRBV2 TGTGCCAGCAGTGTTTCAAATCAGCCCCAGCATTTT CASSVSNQPQHF
. TRBJ2-1 . TRBV9 TGTGCCGGCAGCGTAGAACCGTACTACAATGAGCAGTTCTTC CAGSVEPYYNEQFF
. TRBJ2-7 medium-sized TRBV2 TGTGCCAGCAGTGAAGCGGGACTTCCCTCCGAGCAGTACTTC CASSEAGLPSEQYF
. TRBJ1-2 . TRBV14 TGTGCCAGCAGCCCTCCTGCAGTGGTGGGGCGAAGCTACACCTTC CASSPPAVVGRSYTF
. TRBJ2-3 few TRBV20-1 TGCAGTGCCGGAGGGGGGGCAACAGATACGCAGTATTTT CSAGGGATDTQYF
. TRBJ2-2 . TRBV15 TGTGCCACCAGCAGAGATTTTGCTCACTCGCTAGCCGGGGAGCTGTTTTTT CATSRDFAHSLAGELFF
TRBD2 TRBJ2-2 once TRBV7-2 TGTGCCAGCAGCCGACTAGCGCCGAACACCGGGGAGCTGTTTTTT CASSRLAPNTGELFF
. TRBJ1-2 . TRBV20-1 TGCAGTGCTAGTCGGACGGACTATAGCTACACCTTC CSASRTDYSYTF
. TRBJ2-7 . TRBV7-5 . CIPVPEAYSCRSSYEQYF